This T cell receptor (beta chain) was sequenced during a study of CD4 T cell repertoires in COVID-19. The repertoire was sequenced with immunoSEQ multiplex PCR; TCRdb's copy has only in-frame clones and lacks some. The sample includes about 75,000 clones, 83% seen only once; the top ten take roughly 0.6%. In the case of this clone: Its specificity is unknown.

Findings and limits, study-wide: Two or all three memory subsets shared several highly expanded SARS-CoV-2-reactive clonotypes.

This CDR3 spans 15 amino acids. The V gene lost 1 base and the J gene lost 4 bases, with 14 bases spanning the gap. CDR1 and CDR2 from the germline V gene are SGHTA and FQGNSA. The starting material was CD4+ T cells from peripheral blood, obtained after recovery from COVID-19. The chain carries TRBV7-2 and TRBJ2-7; a weak D match, TRBD1 (5 bases). The TCR was taken from a human donor who had COVID-19. The CDR3 region is CASSLGQGLTYEQYF. The CDR3, as DNA: TGTGCCAGCAGCTTAGGCCAGGGTCTTACGTACGAGCAGTACTTC.